Following are 7 T cell receptor beta chains from one sample sequenced in a study of blood T cell repertoires in COVID-19. Here immunoSEQ multiplex PCR was the method, and the copy in TCRdb shows in-frame clones only, minus some. Here the sample spans 250,000 to 300,000 clones, roughly 88% being singletons. Material for sequencing was PBMCs or T cells enriched from blood (not recorded which). These receptors came from a woman in her 40s with acute COVID-19.

The rearrangement links TRBV3-1 (or the pseudogene TRBV3-2) to TRBJ2-1; 9 bases align to TRBD1. Germline assignment: CDR1 LGHDT and CDR2 YNNKEL (reference sequence). Unmatched junction bases numbered 14, after V lost 3 bases and J lost 5 bases. This CDR3 is built from 18 residues. The CDR3 region is CASSQPPTGGLVHNEQFF. In nucleotides, the CDR3 is TGTGCCAGCAGCCAGCCCCCCACAGGGGGCTTGGTTCACAATGAGCAGTTCTTC.

J is TRBJ1-2 and V is TRBV5-5, with a tentative D call TRBD1 (6 bases). With 4 bases removed from V and 8 bases from J, the gap between germline ends came to 15 bases. Germline lookup yields CDR1 SGHKS and CDR2 YYEKEE (reference sequence). CDR3 length: 13 residues. CDR3 amino acids: CASSPDRPGGYTF. CDR3 sequence (DNA): TGTGCCAGCAGCCCGGACAGACCGGGGGGCTACACCTTC.

The chain couples TRBV5-1 to TRBJ1-3; a possible D gene is TRBD1 (5 bases). V gave up 0 bases and J gave up 4 bases, with 14 bases separating them. The CDR3 is 16 residues long. The V gene's germline CDR1 is SGHRS and CDR2 YFSETQ. The CDR3 nucleotides are TGCGCCAGCAGCTTGGATGGAGGGGTTAGGGGAAACACCATATATTTT. Residues: CASSLDGGVRGNTIYF.

The rearrangement joins TRBV27 to TRBJ2-1; 8 nucleotides agree with TRBD2. Germline CDR1 reads MNHEY; CDR2 reads SMNVEV (reference sequence). V shed 9 bases and J 1 base; nucleotides not matched to a gene: 11. CDR3 length: 16 residues. This chain's CDR3 is CASRREAGGSYNEQFF. The CDR3 DNA reads as TGTGCCAGTCGACGGGAGGCGGGAGGTTCCTACAATGAGCAGTTCTTC.

The chain recombines TRBV2 with TRBJ1-2; no reliable D call. Looked up from germline, CDR1 is SNHLY and CDR2 is FYNNEI. V was trimmed by 9 bases and J by 4 bases, leaving 18 bases between them. This CDR3 spans 14 amino acids. The CDR3 coding sequence is TGTGCCAGTCAATTAGAGATGGGCCGCTATGGCTACACCTTC. Its translation: CASQLEMGRYGYTF.

The chain is built from TRBV7-9 and TRBJ2-3; maybe TRBD2 (5 bases). The germline V gene has CDR1 SEHNR and CDR2 FQNEAQ (reference sequence). The length of the CDR3 is 15 residues. The germline V and J ends were trimmed by 1 base and 4 bases, with 12 bases remaining between them. CDR3: CASSLGRPAADTQYF. The CDR3 DNA is TGTGCCAGCAGCTTAGGTCGTCCAGCGGCAGATACGCAGTATTTT.

The chain links TRBV18 to TRBJ2-7; the D gene is possibly TRBD1 (5 bases). The CDR3 has 15 amino acids. The V and J ends lost 2 bases and 2 bases respectively, with 13 bases between them. From germline, CDR1 is KGHSH and CDR2 LQKENI. The CDR3 reads CASSPSAQETYEQYF. As DNA, the CDR3 is TGTGCCAGCTCACCATCAGCACAGGAAACCTACGAGCAGTACTTC.